The present entry profiles one T cell receptor (beta chain) with its context. Trimming stripped 5 bases from V and 0 bases from J, with 15 bases between. Germline V gene sequence: CDR1 SGHTA, CDR2 FQGNSA. The length of the CDR3 is 16 residues. The data are from a study of blood T cell repertoires in COVID-19. Turning to the study itself: Both acute and convalescent COVID-19 samples were obtained from the United States, Italy and Spain.

Clones were read by immunoSEQ multiplex PCR, and TCRdb kept only the in-frame ones, dropping some. This table holds 100,000 to 120,000 clones, 75% to 90% found once. This TCR came from a woman in her fifties or sixties with acute or convalescent COVID-19. Specimen: peripheral blood. The genes are TRBV7-2 and TRBJ2-3; tentatively, D is TRBD2 (7 bases). The CDR3 DNA reads TGTGCCAGCAGCGTAAGGGGGGGACCTAGCACAGATACGCAGTATTTT. It specifies CASSVRGGPSTDTQYF.